This T cell receptor beta chain was sequenced during a study of cytomegalovirus exposure and HLA in healthy donors (dated by TCRdb to the late 2010s). The study in broad terms: According to an earlier analysis of a few hundred of the donors, about 190 million T cells yielded 90 million to 140 million unique TCR beta sequences and 276 Gb of sequence data. An early release that covered fewer than 750 HLA-typed donors contained approximately 300 gigabases of sequencing data and tens of millions of unique TCR sequences. The genetic ancestry cluster associated with self-reported Caucasian donors included over 65% of the roughly 400 genotyped donors. The study aimed to test whether cataloging public T cell receptors could reveal signatures of past pathogen exposure. The T cell repertoires of 700 or so subjects were profiled by immunosequencing and related to cytomegalovirus serostatus. Besides the first cohort of under 700 subjects, a separate validation cohort made up of over a hundred different subjects was used. To predict cytomegalovirus infection status, the study brought together high-throughput TCR immunosequencing, statistical association of individual TCRs with disease status, and machine learning. A later analysis re-analyzed previously published TCR beta repertoires from 600 to 850 donors and added high-resolution HLA genotyping to study TCR occurrence patterns. Rather than using new phenotypic data, the later analysis identified candidate immune exposures from TCR beta sequences and from how often those sequences occurred across donors. In an earlier analysis of 587 of the donors, high-throughput TCR beta sequencing was used to judge whether each TCR beta V gene segment behaved as functional or pseudogenic. Donor age, sex, ethnicity and CMV serostatus were compiled together with the repertoire data. In a later genetic analysis, genome-wide SNP genotypes for about 55% of the roughly 700 donors were used, and that subset was treated as a discovery cohort. Every repertoire in the discovery cohort had been generated on one and the same sequencing platform. Class I and class II HLA loci were covered by the typing at four-digit resolution. The number of donors typed differed by locus, with about 629-640 for A, B, C, DRB1 and DQB1, roughly 520 for DQA1, nearly 610 for DPA1, and roughly 450 for DPB1. Four or five DR-DQ haplotypes were handled as single units for association and clustering because linkage in the cohort was strong. Among under 450 genotyped donors of the cohort, an average of around 240,000 unique TCR beta nucleotide sequences were sequenced per donor, roughly 20% of them non-productive. Points the paper makes about the study in general: In a later genetic analysis, fewer N-insertions in productive TCRs were reported among donors in an Asian-associated ancestry cluster than the approximately 710-donor mean. Because HLA typing was missing for some donors at each locus, association tests included only the typed subset. Most TCR sequences were observed very rarely across donors, whereas some public TCRs were present in many individuals. A further reported finding was that TCR beta sequences accurately predicted the HLA-A and HLA-B alleles for most subjects in the first cohort. Only TCR beta chains were sequenced in this cohort, and the absence of alpha or paired-chain data limited detectable features. In a later analysis, HLA-associated TCR beta chains were found to be more clonally expanded and to have lower generation probabilities than equally common non-associated chains. Specific HLA alleles were associated with roughly 16,000 TCR beta sequences at a false discovery rate of 0.05 in a later analysis. In a later analysis, TCR association rates were found to vary across HLA loci, with the most associated TCRs seen for DRB1 alleles and the fewest for HLA-C alleles. The classifier was reported to diagnose cytomegalovirus status with high specificity and sensitivity in both the original cohort and the validation cohort. When HLA alleles, especially DR and DQ, strongly co-occurred, TCR associations were difficult to assign to individual alleles. It was suggested by the authors that the approach could potentially be generalized to other disease states and immunological phenotypes. Correlated functional status among segregating V segments might be attributable to linkage disequilibrium, but an unknown experimental factor could not be ruled out. Some IMGT-functional V segments, including TRBV6-2 and TRBV6-3, could not be told apart with the 87-base-pair reads, so those segments were excluded. A few of the identified cytomegalovirus-associated TCR beta chains were confirmed in vitro to be specific for cytomegalovirus antigens. CMV serostatus was the only immune exposure information available for the cohort. The study listed approximately 150 TCR beta chains as associated with cytomegalovirus. According to a later analysis, most CMV-associated TCR beta chains appeared to be HLA-restricted, and the HLA associations seemed to be driven largely by CMV exposure. A cluster of highly shared sequence variants was judged likely to represent a technical artifact of the sequencing pipeline. In an earlier analysis of around 500 of the donors, most TCR beta V segments appeared in productive rearrangements about 87% or about 30% of the time, broadly matching IMGT annotations. Sequencing depth was assumed to be roughly uniform across donors in the presence/absence analyses, though that assumption may not hold. Roughly 15 rarely observed V segments, including chromosome 9 orphons, were excluded from the earlier analysis of about 500 of the donors because counts were too low. An association between a missense DCLRE1C variant and V-gene and J-gene trimming of TCR beta chains was found in a later genetic analysis and replicated in an independent cohort. According to a later analysis, parvovirus B19, influenza, CMV and Epstein-Barr virus appeared linked to several top co-occurrence clusters.

In this sample, this clone turned up a few times. Its specific antigen is unknown. No quality values exist for individual bases; no much larger clone is one base distant. Library prep was done by the immunoSEQ multiplex PCR assay. A mixture of 60 forward primers for TCR Vbeta segments and 13 reverse primers for TCR Jbeta segments was used in the multiplex PCR. A multiplex PCR assay on genomic DNA amplified the CDR3 region of rearranged TCR beta genes. Amplified TCR beta libraries were sequenced as 87-base-pair reads on the Illumina HiSeq System. The original pipeline was this. Across the roughly 700 repertoires, a later analysis counted 60 million to 90 million unique TCR beta chains, around 10 million of which were shared by at least two donors. A nearest-neighbor algorithm error-corrected the raw reads and collapsed the reads into unique sequences, merging closely related sequences to remove PCR and sequencing errors. To assign V, D and J gene segments, CDR3 sequences were aligned to IMGT reference sequences. Each retained sequence needed at least a six-nucleotide match to both a V gene segment and a J gene segment. A rearrangement was called productive if the CDR3 had no stop codons and remained in frame with V and J, and every other rearrangement was called non-productive. Following IMGT convention, CDR3 was defined as the stretch from the second conserved V-encoded cysteine to the conserved J-encoded phenylalanine. The earlier analysis of some 600 of the donors excluded sequences that lacked an unambiguous match to a single V gene segment. In an earlier analysis of roughly 500 of the donors, V segments were called functional above 56.7% productive rearrangements and were called segregating when the between-donor standard deviation exceeded 5%. A statistical classification framework was developed to diagnose cytomegalovirus status using the catalog of TCR beta chain sequences. In a later analysis, V and J genes were assigned by comparing TCR nucleotide sequences against IMGT/GENE-DB human TR gene sequences. Using the TCRdist pipeline, a later analysis assigned CDR3 sequences along with most-parsimonious VDJ recombination scenarios. In a later analysis, each TCR beta chain was defined by its CDR3 amino acid sequence together with its V-gene family, and reads without a unique V-gene family were excluded. As a way to deal with suspected cross-contamination and a sequencing artifact, a later analysis dropped roughly 600 nucleotide sequences that were highly shared and had low generation probability. For each public chain, a later analysis derived a clonal expansion index from normalized ranks of inferred template counts within each repertoire. Generation probabilities in a later analysis came from a VDJ recombination model fitted to out-of-frame rearrangements, and those results were checked against IGoR. Hypergeometric tests were used in a later analysis to score TCR-TCR, TCR-HLA and TCR-CMV co-occurrence, with a repertoire-size bias correction applied to the TCR pairs. To estimate false discovery rates, a later analysis permuted the HLA or CMV assignments 20 times. In a later analysis, co-occurring TCRs were grouped with DBSCAN, and TCRdist sequence similarity was added when clustering was performed within HLA-allele-positive subsets. Repertoires with fewer than 30,000 or more than 120,000 public chains were left out of co-occurrence clustering, as were five repertoires with anomalous nucleotide sharing. The table comes from immuneACCESS by way of TCRdb, which keeps in-frame sequences with V and J called. Part of the clones is missing from these tables; in studies checked, under half for an unresolved V gene and the rest for unknown reasons. That table gives V, J and clone size, and the DNA gave D and trimming. The sample records some 150,000 clones, about four fifths of which are singletons. The top ten clonotypes cover approximately 2.8% of the sample.

In total, about 650 healthy bone marrow donors made up the cohort. All cohort members were sampled while nominally healthy, although unrecorded immune exposures were likely present. The donor was CMV seronegative and was included in the group of around 320 seronegative cohort members. A peripheral blood sample was provided by each donor, and peripheral blood mononuclear cells were used for TCR beta sequencing. The Qiagen DNeasy Blood Extraction Kit was used to extract genomic DNA from the blood cell samples. From a lookup of the germline V gene, CDR1 and CDR2 are ENHRY and SYGVKD. The CDR3 sequence holds 16 residues, the cysteine and phenylalanine included. Here the CDR3 DNA is all that survives: 48 bases in frame from base 1. V lost 2 bases and J lost 1 base, and the count of bases not matched to a germline gene is 3.

This clonotype originated in a male donor in good health and CMV-seronegative. The rearranged chain carries TRBV10-3 and TRBJ1-3; 9 bases in between match TRBD1. The source material was PBMCs. The nucleotide sequence is given as TGTGCCATCAGTGAGGACAGGGGGTTTTCTGGAAACACCATATATTTT. This yields the protein CAISEDRGFSGNTIYF.